One T cell receptor (beta chain) is described in this entry. There is no known antigen for this receptor. Qualities for individual bases were not recorded, and no much larger clone is one base off. The sample comes from a study of cytomegalovirus exposure and HLA in healthy donors (dated 2017 in TCRdb). Broadly, across the study: According to an earlier analysis of a few hundred of the donors, 150 million to 200 million T cells yielded 100 million or so unique TCR beta sequences and 276 Gb of sequence data. Roughly 300 gigabases of sequencing data and around 85 million unique TCR sequences made up an early release that covered several hundred HLA-typed donors. Of the approximately 400 genotyped donors, about 80% fell in the genetic ancestry cluster associated with self-reported Caucasian donors. The study aimed to test whether signatures of past pathogen exposure could be identified by cataloging public T cell receptors. Using immunosequencing, the study profiled T cell repertoires from 640 or so subjects and related those repertoires to cytomegalovirus serostatus. Besides the first cohort of approximately 670 subjects, a separate validation cohort made up of around 120 different subjects was used. High-throughput TCR immunosequencing, statistical association of individual TCRs with disease status, and machine learning were combined to predict cytomegalovirus infection status. A later analysis re-analyzed previously published TCR beta repertoires from 600 to 850 donors and added high-resolution HLA genotyping to study TCR occurrence patterns. Rather than drawing on any new phenotypic data, the later analysis identified candidate immune exposures from TCR beta sequences and the way those sequences occurred across donors. In an earlier analysis of a few hundred of the donors, high-throughput TCR beta sequencing was used to judge whether each TCR beta V gene segment behaved as functional or pseudogenic. Donor age, sex, ethnicity and CMV serostatus were compiled alongside the repertoire data. In a later genetic analysis, genome-wide SNP genotypes for about three fifths of the roughly 670 donors were used, and that subset was treated as a discovery cohort. All discovery cohort repertoires had been generated using a single sequencing platform. HLA typing covered class I and class II loci at four-digit resolution. Typing coverage varied by locus: about 629-630 donors for A, B, C, DRB1 and DQB1; approximately 520 for DQA1; more than 600 for DPA1; 400 to 480 for DPB1. Because of strong linkage in the cohort, 4 to 6 DR-DQ haplotypes were treated as single units for association and clustering. Across around 400 genotyped donors of the cohort, an average of approximately 200,000 unique TCR beta nucleotide sequences per donor were sequenced, and 15% to 20% of those sequences were non-productive.

Inclusive of the bounding cysteine and phenylalanine, the CDR3 is 12 residues long. Only the CDR3 DNA stays, 36 bases, in frame from base 1. Relative to germline, V is 4 bases shorter and J is 4 bases shorter, with 11 bases between their ends. The germline V gene provides CDR1 SQVTM and CDR2 ANQGSEA. Overall study results and their limits: Strong co-occurrence of HLA alleles, especially DR and DQ, made assigning TCR associations to individual alleles difficult. In a later analysis, HLA-associated TCR beta chains showed more clonal expansion and lower generation probabilities than non-associated chains that were equally common. Specific HLA alleles were associated with 15,000 to 20,000 TCR beta sequences at a false discovery rate of 0.05 in a later analysis. In the study, 150 to 200 TCR beta chains were listed as associated with cytomegalovirus. Several of the top co-occurrence clusters appeared to be linked to parvovirus B19, influenza, CMV and Epstein-Barr virus, according to a later analysis. A later analysis found that TCR association rates varied across HLA loci, with DRB1 alleles showing the most associated TCRs and HLA-C alleles the fewest. Across donors, most TCR sequences were observed very rarely, whereas some public TCRs were present in many individuals. In vitro tests confirmed that three of the cytomegalovirus-associated TCR beta chains recognize cytomegalovirus antigens. Broadly in line with IMGT annotations, most TCR beta V segments showed up in productive rearrangements about 90% or about 30% of the time in an earlier analysis of several hundred of the donors. A later analysis found that most CMV-associated TCR beta chains appeared HLA-restricted, with HLA associations seemingly driven largely by CMV exposure. An association between a missense DCLRE1C variant and V-gene and J-gene trimming of TCR beta chains was found in a later genetic analysis and replicated in an independent cohort. Because the 87-base-pair reads could not distinguish some IMGT-functional V segments, including TRBV6-2 and TRBV6-3, those segments were excluded. Linkage disequilibrium might explain the correlated functional status among segregating V segments, but an unknown experimental factor could not be excluded. Because counts were too low, under 20 rarely observed V segments, including chromosome 9 orphons, were left out of the earlier analysis of approximately 580 of the donors. For the cohort, immune exposure information was limited to CMV serostatus. A further reported finding was that TCR beta sequences accurately predicted the HLA-A and HLA-B alleles for most subjects in the first cohort. The classifier was reported to diagnose cytomegalovirus status with high specificity and sensitivity in both the original cohort and the validation cohort. Sequencing depth was assumed to be roughly uniform across donors in the presence/absence analyses, though that assumption may not hold. Because some donors lacked HLA typing at each locus, the association tests relied only on the typed subset. The authors suggested that the approach could potentially be extended to other disease states and immunological phenotypes. The sequencing pipeline was judged likely to have produced a cluster of highly shared sequence variants as a technical artifact. In a later genetic analysis, fewer N-insertions in productive TCRs were reported among donors in an Asian-associated ancestry cluster than the roughly 700-donor mean. The cohort was sequenced for TCR beta chains only, and without alpha or paired-chain data the features that could be detected were limited.

Preparation of the library involved the immunoSEQ multiplex PCR assay. The multiplex PCR relied on a mix of 60 forward primers for TCR Vbeta segments and 13 reverse primers for TCR Jbeta segments. Amplification of the CDR3 region of rearranged TCR beta genes was performed with a multiplex PCR assay on genomic DNA. The Illumina HiSeq System was used to sequence the amplified TCR beta libraries as 87-base-pair reads. In the original analysis: A later analysis counted some 74 million unique TCR beta chains across the 550 to 750 repertoires, and around 9.9 million of these chains were shared by at least two donors. To remove PCR and sequencing errors, raw reads were error-corrected and collapsed into unique sequences using a nearest-neighbor algorithm that merged closely related sequences. To assign V, D and J gene segments, CDR3 sequences were aligned to IMGT reference sequences. For a sequence to be retained, at least a six-nucleotide match to both a V gene segment and a J gene segment was required. Rearrangements were called productive when the CDR3 lacked stop codons and stayed in frame with V and J; all others were non-productive. CDR3 was defined according to IMGT convention as the region running from the second conserved V-encoded cysteine to the conserved J-encoded phenylalanine. The earlier analysis of 500 to 750 of the donors excluded any sequence lacking an unambiguous match to a single V gene segment. An earlier analysis of several hundred of the donors called V segments functional above 56.7% productive rearrangements and segregating when the between-donor standard deviation exceeded 5%. To diagnose cytomegalovirus status from the catalog of TCR beta chain sequences, a statistical classification framework was built. V and J gene assignment, in a later analysis, came from comparing TCR nucleotide sequences with IMGT/GENE-DB human TR gene sequences. Using the TCRdist pipeline, a later analysis assigned CDR3 sequences along with most-parsimonious VDJ recombination scenarios. A later analysis defined each TCR beta chain by its CDR3 amino acid sequence plus V-gene family, and excluded reads lacking a unique V-gene family. As a way to deal with suspected cross-contamination and a sequencing artifact, a later analysis dropped 640 or so nucleotide sequences that were highly shared and had low generation probability. In a later analysis, a clonal expansion index for each public chain was calculated from normalized within-repertoire ranks of inferred template counts. Generation probabilities in a later analysis came from a VDJ recombination model fitted to out-of-frame rearrangements, and those results were checked against IGoR. In a later analysis, TCR-TCR, TCR-HLA and TCR-CMV co-occurrence was scored with hypergeometric tests, and a repertoire-size bias correction was applied to TCR pairs. In a later analysis, false discovery rates were estimated by permuting HLA or CMV assignments 20 times. In a later analysis, co-occurring TCRs were grouped using DBSCAN, with TCRdist sequence similarity added in when clustering inside HLA-allele-positive subsets. For co-occurrence clustering, repertoires with fewer than 30,000 or more than 120,000 public chains were excluded, along with about five repertoires with anomalous nucleotide sharing. TCRdb provides this immuneACCESS table in a form limited to in-frame rearrangements. Some clones are lacking; in checked studies, under half of them reflect an unresolved V gene, and why the rest are absent is not known. That table gives V, J and clone size, and the DNA gave D and trimming. This sample gives about 67,000 clones in total; about 82% of them show up just once. The ten largest clones add up to approximately 4.3% of the sample.

In total, over 600 healthy bone marrow donors made up the cohort. At the time of sampling, every cohort member was nominally healthy, though immune exposures that went unrecorded were likely present. The donor tested CMV seronegative, placing the donor among the 300 to 450 seronegative members of the cohort. A peripheral blood sample was collected from each donor, and TCR beta sequencing was performed on peripheral blood mononuclear cells. The Qiagen DNeasy Blood Extraction Kit was used to extract genomic DNA from the blood cell samples. The rearranged chain carries TRBV29-1 and TRBJ2-7; TRBD2 is perhaps the D gene, given 5 matching bases. The specimen was PBMCs. The receptor comes from a woman between 25 and 40 years old in good health and CMV-seronegative. DNA sequence: TGCAGCGTTGTACGGGATTTATACGAGCAGTACTTC. This gives the protein CSVVRDLYEQYF.